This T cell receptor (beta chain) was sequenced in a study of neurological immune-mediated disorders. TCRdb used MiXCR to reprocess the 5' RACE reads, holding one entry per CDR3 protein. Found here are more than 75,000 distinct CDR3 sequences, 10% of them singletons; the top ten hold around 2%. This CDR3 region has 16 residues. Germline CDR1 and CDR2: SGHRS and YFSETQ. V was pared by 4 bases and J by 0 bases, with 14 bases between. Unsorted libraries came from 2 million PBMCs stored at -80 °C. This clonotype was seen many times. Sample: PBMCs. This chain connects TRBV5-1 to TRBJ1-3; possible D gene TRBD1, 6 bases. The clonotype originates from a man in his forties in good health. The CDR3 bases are TGCGCCAGCAGCCCGGACGTCAGGGGCTCTGGAAACACCATATATTTT. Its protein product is CASSPDVRGSGNTIYF.